This T cell receptor beta chain came from a study of PD-L1 blockade in urothelial cancer (dated by TCRdb to between 2016 and 2019). About the full investigation: Therapy was started in the mid-2010s for all patients, and atezolizumab 1,200 mg was administered intravenously every 3 weeks. About 85% of the 29 patients were males with bladder-origin urothelial cancer, and about 60% of the 29 reported a prior smoking history. Patients had an ECOG performance status of 0 or 1 and had received between 0 and 3 prior chemotherapy regimens. Blood samples were analyzed at two time points: 3 weeks after treatment start (second dose) and 6 weeks after treatment start. Blood samples gave median yields of about 140,000 T cells and 83,000 or so unique TCRs, along with a median clonality of around 0.075. Somatic, immune and clinical correlates of response to PD-L1 blockade with atezolizumab in urothelial cancer were the focus of an exploratory multi-omic analysis. Pretreatment tumor samples, along with matched peripheral blood collected serially before and after atezolizumab treatment, underwent TCR sequencing. Progression-free survival longer than 6 months counted as durable clinical benefit, and TCR features were additionally tested against both progression-free and overall survival. In the same patients, whole exome sequencing and RNA sequencing of pretreatment tumors were performed in addition to TCR sequencing. Fewer than ten patients achieved durable clinical benefit and approximately 20 did not. Pretreatment blood TCR-seq was available for 27 to 30 patients, at least one posttreatment blood collection was obtained for around 25 patients, and tumor TCR-seq was available for around 25 patients.

The cohort comprised fewer than 35 patients with locally advanced or metastatic urothelial carcinoma treated at Memorial Sloan Kettering on a trial protocol. Peripheral blood mononuclear cells were collected pretreatment and during treatment, with between 1 and 8 total time points obtained per patient. The Qiagen DNeasy Blood extraction kit was used to purify genomic DNA from total PBMCs and tumor samples. PBMCs were collected pretreatment and during treatment, and were isolated and stored as previously described. About this clone itself: Its antigen is currently not known. Per-base quality was not reported, and no clone a single base away is much larger than it.

Synthetic TCR analog templates were spiked into each PCR so that absolute template abundance could be estimated from read counts. TCRbeta CDR3 regions were amplified from genomic DNA with bias-controlled V and J gene primers using the immunoSEQ assay. Sequencing of rearranged TCRbeta segments was performed at approximately 20X coverage. On the study's bioinformatics: Clustering was used to correct sequencing errors, and CDR3s were annotated against IMGT so that V, D and J genes could be assigned. Out-of-frame and stop-codon sequences were excluded, and only productive TCRbeta rearrangements were used in downstream analyses. Clonality was computed as one minus Shannon entropy normalized by the log of the number of unique productive sequences. Clones differing between time points or between blood and tumor were identified using Fisher's exact test with Benjamini-Hochberg correction, with an adjusted p below 0.01 applied as the threshold. TCRdb holds this immuneACCESS table with in-frame rearrangements only. Some clones are missing; in checked studies, unresolved V genes explain under half, and the rest has no known cause. The D gene and trimming were derived from the DNA, and the V and J assignments and clone size from that table. The sample data list about 38,000 clones, and approximately 90% of these were observed just once. The ten largest clones add up to under 9.5% of the sample.

Inclusive of the bounding cysteine and phenylalanine, the CDR3 is 15 residues long. Only CDR3 DNA is held: 45 bases, read in frame from base 1. V lost 5 bases and J lost 2 bases; the stretch between them is 14 bases long. CDR1 and CDR2 (SGHVS, FNYEAQ) derive from the germline V gene. What the work shows at the level of the full study, not this receptor alone: At 3 weeks after the start of treatment, tumor-associated TCR clones in peripheral blood had expanded more in patients with durable benefit (n of about 22, p = 0.022). A pretreatment peripheral blood TCR clonality below the median was linked to improved progression-free and overall survival. Because the sample size was small (n ≈ 29) and many of the analyses were exploratory, the results are meant to be hypothesis-generating.

The chain employs TRBV7-6 and TRBJ2-3; 5 matching bases give a weak D call of TRBD1. The TCR comes from a man between 65 and 79 years old with urothelial cancer. Source: PBMCs, taken around atezolizumab (anti-PD-L1) treatment. In nucleotides, the sequence is TGTGCCAGCAGCCCCCCGGCAGGGATCACAGATACGCAGTATTTT. This yields the protein CASSPPAGITDTQYF.